The T cell receptor (beta chain) under discussion was sequenced for a study of cytomegalovirus exposure and HLA in healthy donors. As to this clone: Antigen specificity is unknown.

V lost 0 bases, J lost 6 bases, and 0 bases stayed unmatched. Germline V gives CDR1 SGHRS, CDR2 YFSETQ. The CDR3 has 14 residues. The PCR contained 60 Vbeta and 13 Jbeta primers. Repertoires were generated with immunoSEQ multiplex PCR, while TCRdb's copy carries only in-frame clones and drops some. The repertoire consists of approximately 210,000 clones, with approximately 87% occurring once and the leading ten covering over 1%. Study-wide points: In all likelihood, a cluster of highly shared sequence variants was a sequencing artifact. Some public TCRs appeared in many individuals, while most sequences were rare. A classifier reportedly called cytomegalovirus status with high sensitivity and specificity.

The sequenced sample was PBMCs. V gene TRBV5-1 combines with J gene TRBJ1-6; 7 bases match TRBD1. The clonotype comes from a man under 40 in good health and CMV-seronegative. CDR3 residues: CASSLGDSNSPLHF. In DNA form, the CDR3 reads TGCGCCAGCAGCTTGGGGGACAGTAATTCACCCCTCCACTTT.